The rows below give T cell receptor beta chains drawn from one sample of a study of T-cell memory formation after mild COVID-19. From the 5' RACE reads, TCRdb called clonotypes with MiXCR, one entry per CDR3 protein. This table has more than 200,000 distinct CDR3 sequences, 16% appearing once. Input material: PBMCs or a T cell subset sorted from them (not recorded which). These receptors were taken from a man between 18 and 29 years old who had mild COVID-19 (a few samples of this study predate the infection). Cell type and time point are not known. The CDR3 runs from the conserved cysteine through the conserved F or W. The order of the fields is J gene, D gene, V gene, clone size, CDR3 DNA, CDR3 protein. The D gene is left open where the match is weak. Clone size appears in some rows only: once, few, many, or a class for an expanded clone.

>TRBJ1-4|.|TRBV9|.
TGTGCCAGCAGCCGGGTGGCTAATGAAAAACTGTTTTTT
CASSRVANEKLFF
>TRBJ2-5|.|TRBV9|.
TGTGCCAGCAGCGTAGGACCTTTCCAAGAGACCCAGTACTTC
CASSVGPFQETQYF
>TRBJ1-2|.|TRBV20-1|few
TGCAGTGCTAGAGAGCAAGGAACCTATGGCTACACCTTC
CSAREQGTYGYTF
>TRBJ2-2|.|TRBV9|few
TGTGCCAGCAGCAGCCGGGACGTAAACACCGGGGAGCTGTTTTTT
CASSSRDVNTGELFF
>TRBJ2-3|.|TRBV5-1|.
TGCGCCAGCAGCTTGAGTCCGGGTCCCGGAGGAACAGATACGCAGTATTTT
CASSLSPGPGGTDTQYF
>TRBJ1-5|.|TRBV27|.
TGTGCCAGCAGTTTTTCGGGCATGGGGCCCCAGCATTTT
CASSFSGMGPQHF
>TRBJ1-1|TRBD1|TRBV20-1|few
TGCAGTGCTGTCCCGACAGGGGCGGCGACTGAAGCTTTCTTT
CSAVPTGAATEAFF
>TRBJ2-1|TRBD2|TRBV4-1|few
TGCGCCAGCAGCTTTCTAGCGGGGGGGCGGTATGAGCAGTTCTTC
CASSFLAGGRYEQFF
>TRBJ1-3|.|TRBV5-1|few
TGCGCCAGCAGCTTCGGGCCAGCGAGACCCCAAGGTGGAAACACCATATATTTT
CASSFGPARPQGGNTIYF
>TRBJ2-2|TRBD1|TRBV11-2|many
TGTGCCAGCAGCAAAACTGGACAGGGGAGCACCGGGGAGCTGTTTTTT
CASSKTGQGSTGELFF
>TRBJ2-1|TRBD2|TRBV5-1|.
TGCGCCAGCAGCTTGGGACTAGCGGGGGCTTACGTCTTC
CASSLGLAGAYVF
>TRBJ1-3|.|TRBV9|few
TGTGCCAGCAGCGTAGATGGTGGTTGGACCATCTCTGGAAACACCATATATTTT
CASSVDGGWTISGNTIYF
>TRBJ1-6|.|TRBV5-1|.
TGCGCCAGCAGCTTGTCGACAAAATCACCCCTCCACTTT
CASSLSTKSPLHF
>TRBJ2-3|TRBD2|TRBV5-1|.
TGCGCCAGCAGCTTGGAACTAGCGGGGGGGCCAGATACGCAGTATTTT
CASSLELAGGPDTQYF
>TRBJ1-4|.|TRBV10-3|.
TGTGCCATCAGTGTTCGGGGAAATGAAAAACTGTTTTTT
CAISVRGNEKLFF
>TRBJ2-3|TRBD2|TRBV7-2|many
TGTGCCAGCAGCTTACCGGGGACTAGCGGGGCAGATACGCAGTATTTT
CASSLPGTSGADTQYF
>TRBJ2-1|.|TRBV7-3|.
TGTGCCAGCAGCTCTTCTAGCAGCTCCTTCAATGAGCAGTTCTTC
CASSSSSSSFNEQFF
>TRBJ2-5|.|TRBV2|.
TGTGCCAGCGCCCCCGTGGCCCGAGAGACCCAGTACTTC
CASAPVARETQYF
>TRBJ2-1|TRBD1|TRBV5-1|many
TGCGCCAGCAGCACGGCGGGCCAGGGGGACAATGAGCAGTTCTTC
CASSTAGQGDNEQFF
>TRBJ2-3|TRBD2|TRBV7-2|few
TGTGCCAGCAGCGGCGGGGGGTGGGCAGATACGCAGTATTTT
CASSGGGWADTQYF
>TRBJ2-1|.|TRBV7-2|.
TGTGCCAGCAGCTTACTCCCCGGGACCCTCCTTGATGAGCAGTTCTTC
CASSLLPGTLLDEQFF
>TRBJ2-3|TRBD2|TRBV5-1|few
TGCGCCAGCATGGCTAGCGGGGCGAACACAGATACGCAGTATTTT
CASMASGANTDTQYF
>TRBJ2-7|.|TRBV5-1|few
TGCGCCAGCAGCTTAATTGAGAGCTCCTACGAGCAGTACTTC
CASSLIESSYEQYF
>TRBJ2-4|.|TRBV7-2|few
TGTGCCAGCAGCTTTTCGACTGGGGAAAACATTCAGTACTTC
CASSFSTGENIQYF
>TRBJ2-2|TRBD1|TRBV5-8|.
TGTGCCAGCAGCCCGAACAGGGGGACCGGGGAGCTGTTTTTT
CASSPNRGTGELFF
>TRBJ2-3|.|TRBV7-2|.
TGTGCCAGCAGCTTTGGTGCGGGATTGGCAGATACGCAGTATTTT
CASSFGAGLADTQYF
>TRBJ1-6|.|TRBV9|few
TGTGCCAGCAGCGTGTCCCGGGACGGAGGATGGGAAATCTCACCCCTCCACTTT
CASSVSRDGGWEISPLHF
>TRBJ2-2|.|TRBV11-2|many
TGTGCCAGCAGCTTAGCCGGGACCACAACCGGGGAGCTGTTTTTT
CASSLAGTTTGELFF